Listed here are 32 T cell receptor beta chains from one sample, sequenced in a study of cytomegalovirus exposure and HLA in healthy donors. The PCR contained 60 Vbeta and 13 Jbeta primers. Clones were read by immunoSEQ multiplex PCR, and TCRdb kept only the in-frame ones, dropping some. The sample carries roughly 190,000 clones, approximately 90% recorded once. Specimen: PBMCs. The source of these receptors is a boy aged 2 to 10 in good health and CMV-seronegative.

In this sample, this clone turned up a few times. Other DNA variants within this sample encode the same CDR3. The rearrangement joins TRBV6-1 to TRBJ1-4, with 7 bases that match TRBD1. The germline CDR1 and CDR2 sequences are MNHNS and SASEGT. There are 12 residues in the CDR3. Trimming took 4 bases from V and 7 from J; bases not matched to a gene: 0. The CDR3 DNA reads as TGTGCCAGCAGTGGGACAGGTGAAAAACTGTTTTTT. Translating gives CASSGTGEKLFF.

J is TRBJ2-7 and V is TRBV19, with D unresolved. Trimming took off 8 bases at V and 3 bases at J, with 8 bases between the two ends. Germline V gives CDR1 LNHDA, CDR2 SQIVND (reference sequence). CDR3 length: 11 amino acids. The CDR3 region has the DNA TGTGCCAGTCCCAGTTACTACGAGCAGTACTTC. As protein: CASPSYYEQYF.

This clone showed up just a few times. V and J are TRBV7-9 and TRBJ1-4; perhaps TRBD1 as D (5 bases). V gave up 2 bases and J gave up 5 bases, with 6 bases separating them. Germline V gene lookup returns CDR1 SEHNR and CDR2 FQNEAQ (reference sequence). The CDR3 runs to 13 residues. CDR3 coding DNA: TGTGCCAGCAGCTTATCAGGGAATGAAAAACTGTTTTTT. Its protein is CASSLSGNEKLFF.

This chain connects TRBV5-5 to TRBJ2-7; D not resolved. The V end was cut by 2 bases, the J end by 2 bases, with 5 bases between. The CDR3 is made up of 12 amino acids. Germline CDR1 is SGHKS and CDR2 is YYEKEE (reference sequence). For the CDR3, the DNA is TGTGCCAGCAGCTTACGCGCCTACGAGCAGTACTTC. This translates into CASSLRAYEQYF.

This clone was counted only a few times. The V gene is TRBV5-6, the J gene TRBJ1-3; 9 bases fit TRBD1. V shed 1 base and J 5 bases; nucleotides not matched to a gene: 10. Per germline, CDR1 SGHDT and CDR2 YYEEEE. CDR3 size: 17 residues. CDR3 amino acids: CASSLYFGDRERNTIYF. In DNA, the CDR3 is TGTGCCAGCAGCTTGTATTTTGGGGACAGGGAACGAAACACCATATATTTT.

This chain joins TRBV30 and TRBJ1-1; 7 bases are a match to TRBD1. Germline lookup yields CDR1 GTSNPN and CDR2 SVGIG (reference sequence). The CDR3 is made up of 13 amino acids. V lost 8 bases and J lost 3; bases outside the gene matches: 9. The CDR3 nucleotides are TGTGCCCTAGACAGGGAAGGGGACACTGAAGCTTTCTTT. It is translated as CALDREGDTEAFF.

V usage is TRBV7-3 and J usage is TRBJ2-1; 12 bases map to TRBD2. Looked up from germline, CDR1 is SGHTA and CDR2 is FQGTGA. V shed 2 bases, J shed 8 bases, and the junction held 10 bases outside the gene matches. CDR3 length: 17 residues. The CDR3 region is CASSLPLAGGLVDEQFF. DNA of the CDR3: TGTGCCAGCAGCTTACCGCTAGCGGGGGGGCTCGTCGATGAGCAGTTCTTC.

For this clone: A junction end diverges from the germline sequence, so it may reflect a read error. V gene TRBV7-9 combines with J gene TRBJ2-3, with 12 bases aligning to TRBD1. The CDR3 sequence is 16 residues long. Germline-derived CDR1 and CDR2 are SEHNR and FQNEAQ (reference sequence). The CDR3 spells CASSRPGTGGTDTRYF. In DNA form, the CDR3 reads TGTGCCAGCAGCCGACCCGGGACAGGGGGCACAGATACGCGGTATTTT.

J is TRBJ2-3 and V is TRBV30; 7 bases agree with TRBD2. Germline values: CDR1 GTSNPN, CDR2 SVGIG (reference sequence). The CDR3 runs 13 residues. V lost 1 base and J lost 5; bases outside the gene matches: 3. The CDR3 protein is CAWSGGGGDTQYF. In nucleotides, the CDR3 is TGTGCCTGGAGTGGAGGCGGGGGAGATACGCAGTATTTT.

The rearrangement uses TRBV7-8 and TRBJ2-1; TRBD1 is a possible D gene (6 bases). The CDR3 has 14 amino acids. V was clipped by 5 bases and J by 6 bases, with 14 bases between them. Germline loops: CDR1 SGHVS, CDR2 FQNEAQ. The CDR3 coding sequence is TGTGCCAGCAGCCCACAACAGGGATCCAATGAGCAGTTCTTC. It codes for CASSPQQGSNEQFF.

The V and J genes are TRBV27 and TRBJ2-3, with TRBD1 as a possible D gene (6 bases). The CDR3 loop spans 15 amino acids. Germline-derived CDR1 and CDR2 are MNHEY and SMNVEV (reference sequence). V was clipped by 0 bases and J by 4 bases, with 11 bases between them. Here the CDR3 reads CASSLSVSGADTQYF. The CDR3 DNA sequence: TGTGCCAGCAGTTTATCTGTTTCAGGGGCAGATACGCAGTATTTT.

CDR3 in DNA: TGTGCCAGCAGCCTGAGGAGAGGAAGCTCCTACAATGAGCAGTTCTTC. Translating gives CASSLRRGSSYNEQFF. The chain joins TRBV7-2 to TRBJ2-1; D is ambiguous. The germline V gene encodes CDR1 SGHTA and CDR2 FQGNSA. V was cut by 5 bases and J by 0 bases, with 14 bases left in between. This CDR3 contains 16 residues.

The chain recombines TRBV28 with TRBJ2-7; TRBD2 agrees at 11 bases. This CDR3 spans 17 amino acids. Trimming at V came to 5 bases and at J to 6 bases, leaving 15 bases not matched to a gene. Looked up from germline, CDR1 is MDHEN and CDR2 is SYDVKM. The CDR3 reads CASSTPGLAELFSEQYF. As DNA, the CDR3 is TGTGCCAGCAGTACTCCGGGACTAGCGGAACTCTTTTCCGAGCAGTACTTC.

CDR3 sequence: CASGGRFINEQFF. For the CDR3, the DNA is TGCGCCAGCGGCGGCCGTTTCATCAATGAGCAGTTCTTC. The chain joins TRBV5-1 to TRBJ2-1, with D unresolved. The CDR3 has 13 amino acids. V lost 7 bases and J lost 6, with 14 bases in between. The germline V gene has CDR1 SGHRS and CDR2 YFSETQ.

The CDR3 is CASSGIAGLNYNEQFF. The CDR3 DNA is TGTGCCAGCAGCGGGATAGCGGGGCTCAACTACAATGAGCAGTTCTTC. V usage is TRBV28 and J usage is TRBJ2-1, with 8 nucleotides matching TRBD2. The CDR3 length is 16 residues. Germline CDR1 is MDHEN and CDR2 is SYDVKM. Trimming cost V 6 bases and J 3 bases; bases outside gene matches: 10.

The chain joins TRBV29-1 to TRBJ1-1, with D possibly matching TRBD1 (6 bases). Trimming stripped 6 bases from V and 5 bases from J, with 19 bases between. From germline, CDR1 is SQVTM and CDR2 ANQGSEA. This CDR3 comprises 14 residues. The CDR3 loop reads CSVEDSPRVTEAFF. In nucleotides, the CDR3 is TGCAGCGTGGAGGACAGCCCTCGGGTAACTGAAGCTTTCTTT.

V gene TRBV28 combines with J gene TRBJ2-1; 9 bases are a match to TRBD2. Germline V gene sequence: CDR1 MDHEN, CDR2 SYDVKM. V shed 7 bases, J shed 9 bases, and the junction held 10 bases outside the gene matches. This CDR3 spans 14 amino acids. The CDR3, as DNA: TGTGCCAGCACTGGTTTAGCGGGAGCGGGTGAGCAGTTCTTC. Translating gives CASTGLAGAGEQFF.

The rearrangement links TRBV10-3 to TRBJ2-3; TRBD2 aligns across 8 bases. Germline V gene data show CDR1 as ENHRY and CDR2 as SYGVKD. Trimming took 2 bases from V and 2 from J; bases not matched to a gene: 9. This CDR3 has 17 residues. CDR3 nucleotides: TGTGCCATCAGTGAGCGCGGGCGGGGGGCTACCACAGATACGCAGTATTTT. Its protein is CAISERGRGATTDTQYF.

This clone has a single count. This chain connects TRBV5-4 to TRBJ2-5; D gene ambiguous. Germline CDR1 is SGHNT and CDR2 is YYREEE (reference sequence). This CDR3 region has 15 residues. V shed 0 bases and J shed 5 bases, with 14 bases lying between them. CDR3: CASSLVGAPGETQYF. DNA for the CDR3: TGTGCCAGCAGCTTGGTAGGCGCCCCCGGGGAGACCCAGTACTTC.

Worth noting for this clone: The junction shows a germline mismatch at one end, possibly a read error. The chain links TRBV4-1 to TRBJ1-1; possible D gene TRBD1, 6 bases. Germline CDR1 and CDR2: MGHRA and YSYEKL. There are 15 residues in the CDR3. The CDR3, as DNA: TGTGCCAGCAGCCAAGATCCAACAGGGCTCACTGAAGCTTTCTTT. This gives the protein CASSQDPTGLTEAFF.

This clone was recorded a few times. The V and J genes are TRBV10-2 and TRBJ2-1; D is possibly TRBD1 (5 bases). The CDR3 has 12 residues. The germline V gene has CDR1 WSHSY and CDR2 SAAADI. V lost 7 bases to trimming and J lost 2 bases, with 6 bases between them. The DNA of the CDR3 is TGCGCCAGCACGACAGCCTACAATGAGCAGTTCTTC. Translated, it gives CASTTAYNEQFF.

The V gene is TRBV11-2, the J gene TRBJ2-6; possibly TRBD2 for D (5 bases). V was pared by 5 bases and J by 0 bases, with 17 bases between. The CDR3 sequence is 18 residues long. Per germline, CDR1 SGHAT and CDR2 FQNNGV. DNA of the CDR3: TGTGCCAGCAGCCGCGATGTGAGGAGGATCTCTGGGGCCAACGTCCTGACTTTC. It translates to CASSRDVRRISGANVLTF. Looking up the rest from reference TRBV11-2 and TRBJ2-6 gives the full variable domain: EAGVAQSPRYKIIEKRQSVAFWCNPISGHATLYWYQQILGQGPKLLIQFQNNGVVDDSQLPKDRFSAERLKGVDSTLKIQPAKLEDSAVYLCASSRDVRRISGANVLTFGAGSRLTVL.

This chain joins TRBV6-5 and TRBJ2-7, with TRBD1 matching over 8 bases. The V segment lost 5 bases and the J segment 5 bases; nucleotides outside the gene matches: 2. Germline V gene sequence: CDR1 MNHEY, CDR2 SVGAGI. The CDR3 has 12 residues. CDR3 amino acids: CASSQGAHEQYF. The CDR3 DNA reads TGTGCCAGCAGTCAGGGGGCTCACGAGCAGTACTTC.

This sequence joins TRBV7-8 and TRBJ2-7; D remains ambiguous. V lost 1 base and J 0 bases, leaving 4 bases between the germline ends. This CDR3 comprises 13 residues. Germline V lookup: CDR1 SGHVS, CDR2 FQNEAQ. The CDR3 region is CASSLDSSYEQYF. In DNA, the CDR3 is TGTGCCAGCAGCTTAGATAGCTCCTACGAGCAGTACTTC.

This chain links TRBV6-4 with TRBJ2-1; 10 positions match TRBD1. Germline lookup yields CDR1 MRHNA and CDR2 SNTAGT. The CDR3 spans 15 residues. With V trimmed by 6 bases and J by 3 bases, 5 bases remained unmatched. The CDR3 sequence: CASSPGTGDYNEQFF. In DNA form, the CDR3 reads TGTGCCAGCAGCCCCGGGACAGGGGACTACAATGAGCAGTTCTTC.

This clone was found once. This sample includes further DNA sequences coding for the same CDR3. The V call is TRBV28, the J call TRBJ2-7; 9 bases match TRBD1. The CDR3 consists of 15 residues. Trimming took 5 bases from V and 1 from J; bases not matched to a gene: 6. In germline, CDR1 is MDHEN, CDR2 SYDVKM. DNA for the CDR3: TGTGCCAGCAGTATGGGACAGGGTCGATCCTACGAGCAGTACTTC. Encoded protein: CASSMGQGRSYEQYF.

The chain has TRBV6-1 and TRBJ1-6; D perhaps matches TRBD1 (6 bases). V gave up 3 bases and J gave up 10 bases, with 13 bases separating them. Per the germline V gene, CDR1 is MNHNS and CDR2 is SASEGT. CDR3 size: 14 residues. The DNA of the CDR3 is TGTGCCAGCAGTGATCGGCAGGGGCGGTCACCCCTCCACTTT. Translating it yields CASSDRQGRSPLHF.

This sequence joins TRBV27 and TRBJ2-1, with D possibly matching TRBD1 (6 bases). This CDR3 is 14 amino acids long. Trimming left V 2 bases short and J 2 bases short, with 7 bases between. The V gene's germline CDR1 is MNHEY and CDR2 SMNVEV (reference sequence). CDR3 in amino acids: CASSLGGTYNEQFF. As DNA, the CDR3 is TGTGCCAGCAGTTTAGGGGGCACCTACAATGAGCAGTTCTTC.

This rearrangement joins TRBV29-1 to TRBJ1-1; D is unclear. This CDR3 has 13 residues. V gave up 3 bases and J gave up 3 bases, with 11 bases separating them. In germline, CDR1 is SQVTM, CDR2 ANQGSEA. CDR3 region: CSVEAEVYTEAFF. The CDR3 region has the DNA TGCAGCGTTGAGGCAGAAGTGTACACTGAAGCTTTCTTT.

The rearrangement joins TRBV6-1 to TRBJ2-5; a possible D gene is TRBD1 (5 bases). The V and J ends lost 1 base and 4 bases respectively, with 13 bases between them. This CDR3 is built from 15 residues. CDR1 is MNHNS and CDR2 is SASEGT in the germline V gene. CDR3 residues: CASSEDRGSGETQYF. For the CDR3, the DNA is TGTGCCAGCAGTGAAGATAGGGGATCCGGAGAGACCCAGTACTTC.

The chain couples TRBV4-1 to TRBJ2-5; D is uncertain. The J call may not be correct, given that the DNA end is closer to TRBJ2-7. Looked up from germline, CDR1 is MGHRA and CDR2 is YSYEKL. The CDR3 has 15 residues. DNA of the CDR3: TGCGCCAGCAGCCAAAACTTTGCCCACCCTAACGAGCAGTACTTC. Its translation is CASSQNFAHPNEQYF.

This clone was observed once. This chain links TRBV9 with TRBJ2-3, with unresolved D. The CDR3 length is 13 residues. Germline CDR1 SGDLS, CDR2 YYNGEE. The ends were cut back, 3 bases at V and 2 bases at J, with 7 bases in the middle. Written as DNA, the CDR3 is TGTGCCAGCAGCGGGTTACACACAGATACGCAGTATTTT. This codes for CASSGLHTDTQYF.